This T cell receptor beta chain came from a study of blood T cell repertoires in COVID-19. Clones were sequenced by immunoSEQ multiplex PCR, and TCRdb holds only the in-frame ones, with some missing. The sample shows a few hundred thousand clones, 80% to 90% of them seen only once. The sample was peripheral blood. The origin of this receptor is an elderly woman with acute or convalescent COVID-19.

The CDR3 region has the DNA TGTGCCAGCTCACCACCGGACAGGGGCTATGGAGCTTTCTTT. Translation gives CASSPPDRGYGAFF. The genes are TRBV18 and TRBJ1-1; 9 bases match TRBD1. Germline V gene data show CDR1 as KGHSH and CDR2 as LQKENI. The CDR3 is 14 residues long. V was pared by 0 bases and J by 10 bases, with 6 bases of the junction left unmatched.